This T cell receptor (beta chain) emerged from a study of circulating CD8 cells and anti-PD-1 response in melanoma. The V gene's germline CDR1 is SSHAT and CDR2 FNYEAQ (reference sequence). CDR3 length: 15 amino acids. Study results and caveats: DNEG was most diverse; TIGIT repertoires were least diverse. Subset repertoires were largely private at M1, with under 8% shared. Some patients were treatment-naive; others were previously treated.

Each library started from around 14 ng of total RNA using the QIAseq Immune Repertoire TCR panel. TCRdb called the reads again in MiXCR, with one record for every CDR3 protein. In the table there are 900 or so distinct CDR3 sequences, roughly 7.4% of which are singletons. This clonotype is deemed medium-sized. As yet, its antigen is unknown. One end of the junction does not line up with germline, which may come from a read error. From live CD3+CD8+TCRalphabeta+ cells, four PD-1 and/or TIGIT subsets were sorted. The source of this sequence is a human donor with melanoma. The sequences come from CD8+ T cells from PBMCs, collected at baseline or after one month of anti-PD-1 therapy (not recorded which). This rearrangement joins TRBV7-7 to TRBJ2-2; TRBD1 agrees at 7 bases. CDR3 region: CASSLAGQATGELFF. The CDR3 DNA reads TGTGCTAGCAGCTTAGCCGGACAGGCTACCGGGGAGCTGTTTTTT. Full variable domain (rest looked up from reference TRBV7-7 and TRBJ2-2): GAGVSQSPRYKVTKRGQDVTLRCDPISSHATLYWYQQALGQGPEFLTYFNYEAQPDKSGLPSDRFSAERPEGSISTLTIQRTEQRDSAMYRCASSLAGQATGELFFGEGSRLTVL.